This T cell receptor (beta chain) stems from a study of T cells expressing NK-cell markers. TCRdb re-called the 5' RACE reads, yielding one record per CDR3 amino acid sequence without DNA. Recorded for this sample: over 200,000 distinct CDR3 sequences. The CDR3 spans 15 residues. Germline CDR1 DFQATT, CDR2 SNEGSKA (reference sequence). This chain links TRBV20-1 with TRBJ2-1; the TCRdb D gene call, TRBD2, has no DNA to confirm it. The TCR sequence derives from a man aged 18 to 30 in good health. The specimen was blood T cells: a sorted CD56 or NKG2C T cell subset, CD4+ or CD8+ T cells, or bulk PBMC T cells (not recorded which). The CDR3 loop is CSARDPGRAHDEQFF.